The 29 T cell receptor beta chains below were found in one sample sequenced in a study of T cell clones after liver transplantation. Libraries were prepared by immunoSEQ multiplex PCR; TCRdb keeps only in-frame clonotypes and omits some of them. The profile shows about 120,000 clones, 90% of them singletons. This sample comprised CD4+ T cells from blood, obtained 12 months after liver transplant. All receptors derive from a human patient who received a liver transplant. Some T cells may be supplied by the graft donor.

This clone is a singleton in its sample. The rearrangement uses TRBV27 and TRBJ2-7; the D is unclear. CDR3 length equals 12 residues. Germline V lookup: CDR1 MNHEY, CDR2 SMNVEV (reference sequence). Trimming removed 4 bases at V and 3 bases at J, with 7 bases between. DNA for the CDR3: TGTGCCAGCAGTTCGGACCGCTACGAGCAGTACTTC. This codes for CASSSDRYEQYF.

The chain uses TRBV6-4 and TRBJ1-1; TRBD1 matches 8 bases. Germline V CDR1 and CDR2: MRHNA, SNTAGT. With 6 bases clipped from V and 0 bases from J, the junction kept 9 bases outside the gene matches. There are 16 residues in the CDR3. For the CDR3, the DNA is TGTGCCAGCAGCAAAAGGGACAGGACTCTGAACACTGAAGCTTTCTTT. Translated, it gives CASSKRDRTLNTEAFF.

This chain joins TRBV11-2 and TRBJ1-1, with 9 bases lining up with TRBD1. CDR3 length: 15 amino acids. From germline, CDR1 is SGHAT and CDR2 FQNNGV. The junction had 8 bases not matched to a gene; V was cut back by 4 bases and J by 5 bases. The CDR3 nucleotides are TGTGCCAGCAGCTCCACGGCGGACAGGGGTACTGAAGCTTTCTTT. Translating gives CASSSTADRGTEAFF.

The rearrangement joins TRBV5-1 to TRBJ2-7; D remains ambiguous. Trimming cost V 1 base and J 0 bases, with 8 bases left between them. The CDR3 totals 14 residues. Germline values: CDR1 SGHRS, CDR2 YFSETQ. The CDR3 DNA reads as TGCGCCAGCAGCTTGTCGGGTACCTCCTACGAGCAGTACTTC. Residues: CASSLSGTSYEQYF.

This chain joins TRBV9 and TRBJ2-7; D perhaps matches TRBD1 (5 bases). Trimming shortened V by 4 bases and J by 5 bases, and 19 bases separated the two germline ends. The CDR3 loop spans 15 amino acids. CDR1 is SGDLS and CDR2 is YYNGEE in the germline V gene. As DNA, the CDR3 is TGTGCCAGCAGCTCCCGAATTGGGGCAGGGAACGAGCAGTACTTC. It specifies CASSSRIGAGNEQYF.

This clone was detected only once. This rearrangement joins TRBV9 to TRBJ1-5; 11 nucleotides agree with TRBD1. CDR3 length: 15 residues. Germline lookup yields CDR1 SGDLS and CDR2 YYNGEE. The J segment lost 5 bases and the V segment lost 5 bases, leaving 6 bases of the junction unmatched. Here the CDR3 reads CASSEGTGGYQPQHF. CDR3 in DNA: TGTGCCAGCAGTGAGGGGACAGGGGGTTATCAGCCCCAGCATTTT.

This clone was counted once. This sequence joins TRBV28 and TRBJ2-3; possible D gene TRBD2, 6 bases. Germline loops: CDR1 MDHEN, CDR2 SYDVKM. The CDR3 length is 16 residues. V lost 5 bases and J lost 4, with 19 bases in between. The CDR3 bases are TGTGCCAGCAGTCCACCTCAGGGACTCTGGGCAGATACGCAGTATTTT. Amino acid sequence: CASSPPQGLWADTQYF.

The chain uses TRBV9 and TRBJ2-5, with 7 positions matching TRBD2. Germline lookup yields CDR1 SGDLS and CDR2 YYNGEE. Trimming took 4 bases from V and 1 from J; bases not matched to a gene: 4. The CDR3 runs 14 residues. The CDR3 loop is CASSLLAAQETQYF. The CDR3 region has the DNA TGTGCCAGCAGCCTTCTAGCGGCCCAAGAGACCCAGTACTTC.

This clone appeared once. The chain employs TRBV19 and TRBJ1-5; weak D call: TRBD1 (6 bases). V gave up 4 bases and J gave up 6 bases, with 10 bases separating them. CDR1 is LNHDA and CDR2 is SQIVND in the germline V gene (reference sequence). There are 13 residues in the CDR3. The CDR3 loop reads CASSRQESQPQHF. The DNA for the CDR3 is TGTGCCAGTAGTAGACAGGAGAGTCAGCCCCAGCATTTT.

This clone showed up just a few times. The V call is TRBV6-6, the J call TRBJ1-5, with D perhaps TRBD1 (6 bases). Germline V lookup: CDR1 MNHNY, CDR2 SVGAGI (reference sequence). The V gene lost 7 bases and the J gene lost 0 bases, with 16 bases spanning the gap. CDR3 length: 16 amino acids. The CDR3 loop reads CASNPRGGGSNQPQHF. The CDR3 DNA reads TGTGCCAGCAACCCCAGGGGCGGGGGTAGCAATCAGCCCCAGCATTTT.

The V gene is TRBV28, the J gene TRBJ1-5; the D gene is possibly TRBD1 (6 bases). Trimming left V 3 bases short and J 5 bases short, with 17 bases between. The germline CDR1 and CDR2 sequences are MDHEN and SYDVKM. The CDR3 extends over 16 amino acids. CDR3 amino acids: CASSFFRGQPHQPQHF. The CDR3 DNA sequence: TGTGCCAGCAGTTTTTTCCGGGGGCAGCCCCATCAGCCCCAGCATTTT.

The V call is TRBV5-1, the J call TRBJ2-7, with 7 bases aligning to TRBD1. The germline CDR1 and CDR2 sequences are SGHRS and YFSETQ. This CDR3 comprises 14 residues. J gave up 0 bases and V 1 base, and 1 base lay outside the gene matches. Here the CDR3 reads CASSLRDSSYEQYF. CDR3 DNA: TGCGCCAGCAGCTTGCGGGACAGCTCCTACGAGCAGTACTTC.

The V gene is TRBV11-3, the J gene TRBJ2-2, with no clear D. CDR3 length: 13 residues. Germline CDR1 reads SGHNT; CDR2 reads YENEEA. V lost 0 bases, J lost 4 bases, and 3 bases lay in between. The DNA for the CDR3 is TGTGCCAGCAGCTTAGATTTCACCGGGGAGCTGTTTTTT. Encoded protein: CASSLDFTGELFF.

V is TRBV5-1 and J is TRBJ2-7; TRBD2 matches at 7 bases. The CDR3 runs to 13 residues. After removal of 2 bases from V and 6 bases from J, the junction contained 5 bases not matched to a gene. Germline values: CDR1 SGHRS, CDR2 YFSETQ. The CDR3 here is CASSLAGTLEQYF. The CDR3 coding sequence is TGCGCCAGCAGCTTAGCGGGAACACTCGAGCAGTACTTC.

In this sample, this clone turned up once. The chain combines TRBV28 with TRBJ1-5; 11 positions agree with TRBD1. The germline V gene has CDR1 MDHEN and CDR2 SYDVKM. V was clipped by 2 bases and J by 4 bases; unmatched bases: 4. The CDR3 runs 16 residues. CDR3: CASSLGGTGGNQPQHF. The CDR3 DNA follows: TGTGCCAGCAGTTTAGGGGGGACAGGGGGTAATCAGCCCCAGCATTTT.

The count of this clone is one. This sequence joins TRBV6-5 and TRBJ1-2, with 9 bases lining up with TRBD1. V shed 8 bases and J 7 bases; nucleotides not matched to a gene: 8. Germline lookup yields CDR1 MNHEY and CDR2 SVGAGI. The CDR3 is made up of 13 amino acids. The CDR3 nucleotides are TGTGCCAGCCAGGACAGGGGAGAAGGTGGCTACACCTTC. This translates into CASQDRGEGGYTF.

The chain uses TRBV6-6 and TRBJ2-3, with D possibly TRBD1 on 6 matching bases. V dropped 6 bases and J dropped 5 bases, with 15 bases sitting between them. Germline loops: CDR1 MNHNY, CDR2 SVGAGI (reference sequence). The CDR3 consists of 14 residues. This chain's CDR3 is CASRPTGIGDTQYF. The CDR3 nucleotides are TGTGCCAGCAGACCAACAGGGATTGGAGATACGCAGTATTTT.

This sequence joins TRBV25-1 and TRBJ2-7; D ambiguous. The CDR3 is 11 amino acids. In germline, CDR1 is MGHDK, CDR2 SYGVNS. V lost 5 bases to trimming and J lost 2 bases, with 4 bases between them. The CDR3 bases are TGTGCCAGCAGTTCGACCTACGAGCAGTACTTC. Residues: CASSSTYEQYF.

The chain links TRBV4-2 to TRBJ1-2; D is unresolved. Germline V CDR1 and CDR2: LGHNA, YNFKEQ. The CDR3 is 15 amino acids. Trimming left V 1 base short and J 4 bases short, with 13 bases between. The DNA of the CDR3 is TGTGCCAGCAGCCAAGTCGTCGAGCAGACCTATGGCTACACCTTC. Translation: CASSQVVEQTYGYTF.

The chain joins TRBV10-3 to TRBJ1-5, with TRBD1 matching over 7 bases. This CDR3 contains 15 residues. Germline trimming cut 6 bases from V and 0 bases from J; bases unmatched to any gene: 5. The germline V gene has CDR1 ENHRY and CDR2 SYGVKD. The CDR3 DNA follows: TGTGCCATCAGAGAAGACAGGGCTAGCAATCAGCCCCAGCATTTT. Its protein is CAIREDRASNQPQHF.

The chain joins TRBV10-3 to TRBJ2-3, with D perhaps matching TRBD2 (6 bases). Germline V CDR1 and CDR2: ENHRY, SYGVKD. The CDR3 has 16 amino acids. With 5 bases removed from V and 4 bases from J, the gap between germline ends came to 19 bases. The DNA of the CDR3 is TGTGCCATCAGTACGGGACCTAGGGCGGGATCAGATACGCAGTATTTT. This translates into CAISTGPRAGSDTQYF.

The V and J genes are TRBV7-6 and TRBJ1-4, with 7 nucleotides matching TRBD1. Germline V gene sequence: CDR1 SGHVS, CDR2 FNYEAQ. The CDR3 is 13 residues long. V shed 5 bases, J shed 13 bases, and the junction held 10 bases outside the gene matches. The CDR3 protein is CASSRQGISPLFF. As DNA, the CDR3 is TGTGCCAGCAGCCGACAGGGAATCTCACCACTGTTTTTT.

The CDR3 region has the DNA TGCGCCAGCAGCTTTCGACAGGGCACCTATGGCTACACCTTC. Protein product: CASSFRQGTYGYTF. The V gene is TRBV5-1, the J gene TRBJ1-2; the match to TRBD1 covers 7 bases. V was pared by 2 bases and J by 4 bases, with 5 bases of the junction left unmatched. The germline gives CDR1 SGHRS, CDR2 YFSETQ. The CDR3 loop spans 14 amino acids. The complete variable domain, with remaining parts taken from reference TRBV5-1 and TRBJ1-2, reads KAGVTQTPRYLIKTRGQQVTLSCSPISGHRSVSWYQQTPGQGLQFLFEYFSETQRNKGNFPGRFSGRQFSNSRSEMNVSTLELGDSALYLCASSFRQGTYGYTFGSGTRLTVV.

The chain is built from TRBV7-2 and TRBJ2-7; 7 bases align to TRBD2. The germline gives CDR1 SGHTA, CDR2 FQGNSA. The CDR3 is 14 amino acids. V was pared by 0 bases and J by 7 bases, with 6 bases of the junction left unmatched. CDR3: CASSLAVAGVEQYF. The CDR3 DNA reads as TGTGCCAGCAGCTTAGCTGTTGCGGGAGTTGAGCAGTACTTC. Based on the CDR3 plus reference TRBV7-2 and TRBJ2-7, the full variable domain is GAGVSQSPSNKVTEKGKDVELRCDPISGHTALYWYRQSLGQGLEFLIYFQGNSAPDKSGLPSDRFSAERTGGSVSTLTIQRTQQEDSAVYLCASSLAVAGVEQYFGPGTRLTVT.

The chain carries TRBV6-5 and TRBJ1-2; TRBD1 is a possible D gene (6 bases). CDR1 and CDR2 (germline): MNHEY, SVGAGI. Trimming shortened V by 7 bases and J by 8 bases, and 17 bases separated the two germline ends. The CDR3 contains 13 residues. The CDR3 DNA reads TGTGCCAGCACTCCGAGGGGGGAGGTAGGCTACACCTTC. Translation: CASTPRGEVGYTF.

The rearrangement uses TRBV29-1 and TRBJ2-7; TRBD2 matches at 11 bases. The V and J ends lost 4 bases and 9 bases, in that order; junction bases with no gene match: 8. Germline V gene sequence: CDR1 SQVTM, CDR2 ANQGSEA. The CDR3 spans 13 residues. The CDR3 spells CSVVGSGRALQYF. The CDR3, as DNA: TGCAGCGTTGTGGGTAGCGGGAGGGCCCTGCAGTACTTC.

The chain recombines TRBV28 with TRBJ2-7; TRBD2 matches 9 bases. Germline V CDR1 and CDR2: MDHEN, SYDVKM. The CDR3 sequence is 14 residues long. The V segment lost 6 bases and the J segment 7 bases; nucleotides outside the gene matches: 10. The DNA for the CDR3 is TGTGCCAGCAGCCTTAGCGGGAGTTTGCAAGAGCAGTACTTC. It yields the protein CASSLSGSLQEQYF.

This rearrangement joins TRBV29-1 to TRBJ2-3, with a weak D call TRBD1 (6 bases). The CDR3 totals 14 residues. Trimming removed 7 bases at V and 6 bases at J, with 20 bases between. Per the germline V gene, CDR1 is SQVTM and CDR2 is ANQGSEA. For the CDR3, the DNA is TGCAGCGGAATTTTGACAGGTACCCACGATACGCAGTATTTT. This translates into CSGILTGTHDTQYF.

This clone was picked up one time. The genes are TRBV5-1 and TRBJ2-2; 9 nucleotides agree with TRBD2. The length of the CDR3 is 16 residues. Germline V CDR1 and CDR2: SGHRS, YFSETQ. V trimming: 0 bases; J trimming: 2 bases; junction bases outside the gene matches: 2. The CDR3 nucleotides read TGCGCCAGCAGCTTGGCGGGACTAGCTAACACCGGGGAGCTGTTTTTT. This gives the protein CASSLAGLANTGELFF.